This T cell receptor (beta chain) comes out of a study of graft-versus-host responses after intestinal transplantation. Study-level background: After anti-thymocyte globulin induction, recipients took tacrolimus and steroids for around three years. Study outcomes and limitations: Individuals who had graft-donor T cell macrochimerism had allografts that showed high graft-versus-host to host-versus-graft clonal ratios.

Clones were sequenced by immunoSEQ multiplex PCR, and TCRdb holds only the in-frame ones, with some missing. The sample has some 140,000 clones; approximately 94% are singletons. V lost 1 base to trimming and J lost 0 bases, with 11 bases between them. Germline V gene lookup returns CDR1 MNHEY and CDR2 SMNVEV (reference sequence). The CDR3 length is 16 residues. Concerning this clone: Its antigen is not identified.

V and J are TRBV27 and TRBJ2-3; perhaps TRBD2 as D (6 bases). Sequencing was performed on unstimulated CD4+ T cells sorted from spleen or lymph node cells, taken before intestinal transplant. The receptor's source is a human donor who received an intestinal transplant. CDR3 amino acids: CASSLFPGLSTDTQYF. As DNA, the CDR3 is TGTGCCAGCAGTTTATTTCCGGGACTTAGCACAGATACGCAGTATTTT.